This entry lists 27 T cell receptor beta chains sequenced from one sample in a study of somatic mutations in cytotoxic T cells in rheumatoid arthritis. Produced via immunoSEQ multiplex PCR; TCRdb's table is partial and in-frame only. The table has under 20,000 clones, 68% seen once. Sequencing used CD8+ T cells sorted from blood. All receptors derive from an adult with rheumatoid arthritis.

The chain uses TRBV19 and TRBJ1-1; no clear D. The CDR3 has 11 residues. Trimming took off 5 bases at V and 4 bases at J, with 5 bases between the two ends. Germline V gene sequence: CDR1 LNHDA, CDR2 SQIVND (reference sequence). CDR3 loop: CASSLGTEAFF. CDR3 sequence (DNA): TGTGCCAGTAGTTTGGGCACTGAAGCTTTCTTT.

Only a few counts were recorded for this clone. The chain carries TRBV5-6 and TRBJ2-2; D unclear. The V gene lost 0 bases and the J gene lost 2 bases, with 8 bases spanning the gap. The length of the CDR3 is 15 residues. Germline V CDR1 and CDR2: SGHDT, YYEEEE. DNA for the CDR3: TGTGCCAGCAGCTTGGAGCAGGACAACACCGGGGAGCTGTTTTTT. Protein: CASSLEQDNTGELFF.

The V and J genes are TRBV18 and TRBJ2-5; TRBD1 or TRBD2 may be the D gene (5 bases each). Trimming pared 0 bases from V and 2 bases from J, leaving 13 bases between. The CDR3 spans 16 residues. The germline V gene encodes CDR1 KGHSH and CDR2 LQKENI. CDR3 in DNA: TGTGCCAGCTCACCACCGGGAATGGGGGAACAAGAGACCCAGTACTTC. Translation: CASSPPGMGEQETQYF.

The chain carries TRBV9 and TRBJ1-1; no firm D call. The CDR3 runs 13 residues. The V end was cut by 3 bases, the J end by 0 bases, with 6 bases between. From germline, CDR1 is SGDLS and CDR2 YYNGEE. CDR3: CASSAGVNTEAFF. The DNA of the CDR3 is TGTGCCAGCAGCGCCGGGGTGAACACTGAAGCTTTCTTT.

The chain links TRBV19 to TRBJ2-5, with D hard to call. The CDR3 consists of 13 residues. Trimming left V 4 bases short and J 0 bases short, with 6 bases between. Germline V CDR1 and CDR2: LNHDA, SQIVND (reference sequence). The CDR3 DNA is TGTGCCAGTAGTAGGACGGACCAAGAGACCCAGTACTTC. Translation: CASSRTDQETQYF. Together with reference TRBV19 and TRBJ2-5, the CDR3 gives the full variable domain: DGGITQSPKYLFRKEGQNVTLSCEQNLNHDAMYWYRQDPGQGLRLIYYSQIVNDFQKGDIAEGYSVSREKKESFPLTVTSAQKNPTAFYLCASSRTDQETQYFGPGTRLLVL.

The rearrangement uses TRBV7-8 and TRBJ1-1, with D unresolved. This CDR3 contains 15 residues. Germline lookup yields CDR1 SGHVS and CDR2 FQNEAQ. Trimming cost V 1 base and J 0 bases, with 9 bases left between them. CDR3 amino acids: CASSLGGGMNTEAFF. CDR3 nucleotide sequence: TGTGCCAGCAGCTTAGGCGGAGGGATGAACACTGAAGCTTTCTTT.

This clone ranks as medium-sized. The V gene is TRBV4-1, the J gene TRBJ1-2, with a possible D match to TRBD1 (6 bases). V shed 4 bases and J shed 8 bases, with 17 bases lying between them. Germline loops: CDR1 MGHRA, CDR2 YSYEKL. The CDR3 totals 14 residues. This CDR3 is CASSRGGGPDGYTF. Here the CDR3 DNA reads TGCGCCAGCAGCCGAGGCGGGGGGCCTGACGGCTACACCTTC.

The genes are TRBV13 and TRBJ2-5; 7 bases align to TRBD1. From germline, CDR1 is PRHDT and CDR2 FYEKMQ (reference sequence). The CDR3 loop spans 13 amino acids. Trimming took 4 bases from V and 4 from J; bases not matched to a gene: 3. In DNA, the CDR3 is TGTGCCAGCAGCTACAGGGGCGGAGAGACCCAGTACTTC. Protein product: CASSYRGGETQYF. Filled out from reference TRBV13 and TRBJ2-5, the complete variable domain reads AAGVIQSPRHLIKEKRETATLKCYPIPRHDTVYWYQQGPGQDPQFLISFYEKMQSDKGSIPDRFSAQQFSDYHSELNMSSLELGDSALYFCASSYRGGETQYFGPGTRLLVL.

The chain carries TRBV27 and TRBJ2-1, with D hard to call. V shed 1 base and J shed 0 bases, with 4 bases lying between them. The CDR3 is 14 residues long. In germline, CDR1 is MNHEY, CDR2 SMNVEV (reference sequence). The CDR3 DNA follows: TGTGCCAGCAGTTTATTACTCTCCTACAATGAGCAGTTCTTC. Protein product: CASSLLLSYNEQFF.

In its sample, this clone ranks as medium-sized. CDR3 loop: CSVEGTGAPYEQYF. In DNA, the CDR3 is TGCAGCGTTGAAGGGACAGGGGCCCCCTACGAGCAGTACTTC. The chain has TRBV29-1 and TRBJ2-7; the match to TRBD1 covers 9 bases. CDR1 SQVTM and CDR2 ANQGSEA come from the germline V gene. Germline trimming cut 1 base from V and 2 bases from J; bases unmatched to any gene: 3. The CDR3 covers 14 residues.

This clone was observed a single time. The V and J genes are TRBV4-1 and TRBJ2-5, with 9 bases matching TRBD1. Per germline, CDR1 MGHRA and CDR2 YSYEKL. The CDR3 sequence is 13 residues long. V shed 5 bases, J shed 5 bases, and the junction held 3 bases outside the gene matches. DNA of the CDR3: TGCGCCAGCAGCTACAGGGGGCTTGAGACCCAGTACTTC. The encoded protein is CASSYRGLETQYF.

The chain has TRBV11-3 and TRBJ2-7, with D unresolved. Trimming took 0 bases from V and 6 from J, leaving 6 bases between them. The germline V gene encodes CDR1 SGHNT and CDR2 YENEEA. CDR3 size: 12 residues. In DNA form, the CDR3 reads TGTGCCAGCAGCTTAGACGGAGTCGAGCAGTACTTC. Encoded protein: CASSLDGVEQYF.

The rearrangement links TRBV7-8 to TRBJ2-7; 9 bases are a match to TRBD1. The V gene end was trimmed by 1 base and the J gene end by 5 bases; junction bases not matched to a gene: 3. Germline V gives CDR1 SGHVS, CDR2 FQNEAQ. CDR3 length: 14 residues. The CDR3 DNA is TGTGCCAGCAGCTTAGGGACAGGGGCGGACGAGCAGTACTTC. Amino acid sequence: CASSLGTGADEQYF.

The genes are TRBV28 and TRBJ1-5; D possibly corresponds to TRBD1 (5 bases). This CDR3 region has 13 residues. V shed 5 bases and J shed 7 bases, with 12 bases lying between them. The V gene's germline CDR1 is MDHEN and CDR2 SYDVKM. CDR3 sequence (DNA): TGTGCCAGCAGTGAGGGGCCTCGCCAGCCCCAGCATTTT. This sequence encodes CASSEGPRQPQHF.

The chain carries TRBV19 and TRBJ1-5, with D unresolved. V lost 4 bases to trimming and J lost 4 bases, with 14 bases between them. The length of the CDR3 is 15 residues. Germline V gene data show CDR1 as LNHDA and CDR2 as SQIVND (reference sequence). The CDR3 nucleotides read TGTGCCAGTAGTACGAGCTTAACGGGAAATCAGCCCCAGCATTTT. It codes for CASSTSLTGNQPQHF. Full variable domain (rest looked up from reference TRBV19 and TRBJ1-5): DGGITQSPKYLFRKEGQNVTLSCEQNLNHDAMYWYRQDPGQGLRLIYYSQIVNDFQKGDIAEGYSVSREKKESFPLTVTSAQKNPTAFYLCASSTSLTGNQPQHFGDGTRLSIL.

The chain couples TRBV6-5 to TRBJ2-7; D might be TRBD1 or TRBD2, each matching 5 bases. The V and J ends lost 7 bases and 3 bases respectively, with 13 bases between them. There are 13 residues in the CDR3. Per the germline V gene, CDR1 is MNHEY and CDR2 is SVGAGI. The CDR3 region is CASKRDGRYEQYF. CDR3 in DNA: TGTGCCAGCAAAAGGGACGGCCGCTACGAGCAGTACTTC.

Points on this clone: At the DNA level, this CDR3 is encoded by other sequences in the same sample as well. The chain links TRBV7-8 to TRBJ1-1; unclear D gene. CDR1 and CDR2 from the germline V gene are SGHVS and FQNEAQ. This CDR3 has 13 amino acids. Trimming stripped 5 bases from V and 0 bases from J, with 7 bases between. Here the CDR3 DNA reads TGTGCCAGCAGCCCAGGACTGAACACTGAAGCTTTCTTT. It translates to CASSPGLNTEAFF.

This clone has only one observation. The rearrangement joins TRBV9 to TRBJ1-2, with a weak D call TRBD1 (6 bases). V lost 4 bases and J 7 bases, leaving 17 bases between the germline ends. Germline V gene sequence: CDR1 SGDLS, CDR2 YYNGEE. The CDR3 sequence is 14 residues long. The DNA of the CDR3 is TGTGCCAGCAGCCCCCGCGGGGGGCTCTCTGGCTACACCTTC. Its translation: CASSPRGGLSGYTF.

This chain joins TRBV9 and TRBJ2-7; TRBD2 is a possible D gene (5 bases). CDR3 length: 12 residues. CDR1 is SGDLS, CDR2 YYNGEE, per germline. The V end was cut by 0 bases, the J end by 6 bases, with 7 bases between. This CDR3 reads CASSVGTSEQYF. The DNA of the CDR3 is TGTGCCAGCAGCGTAGGGACTTCCGAGCAGTACTTC.

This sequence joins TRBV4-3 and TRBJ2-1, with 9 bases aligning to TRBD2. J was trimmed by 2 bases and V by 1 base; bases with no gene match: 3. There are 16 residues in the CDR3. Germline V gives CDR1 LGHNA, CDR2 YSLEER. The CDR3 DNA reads TGCGCCAGCAGCCAAGGGGTAGCGGGGGCCTACAATGAGCAGTTCTTC. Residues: CASSQGVAGAYNEQFF.

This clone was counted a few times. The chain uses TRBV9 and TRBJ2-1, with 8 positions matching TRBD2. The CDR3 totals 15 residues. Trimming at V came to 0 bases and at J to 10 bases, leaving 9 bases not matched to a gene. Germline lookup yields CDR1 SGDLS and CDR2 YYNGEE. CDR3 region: CASSVGAGAMREQFF. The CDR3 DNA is TGTGCCAGCAGCGTAGGAGCGGGGGCGATGCGGGAGCAGTTCTTC.

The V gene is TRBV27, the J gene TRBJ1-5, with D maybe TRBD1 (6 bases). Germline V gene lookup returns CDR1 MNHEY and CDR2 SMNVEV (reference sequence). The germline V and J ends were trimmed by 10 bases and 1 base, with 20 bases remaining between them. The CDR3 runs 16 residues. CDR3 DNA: TGTGCCACCGGCGTGGGGGGCGGGTTAAGCAATCAGCCCCAGCATTTT. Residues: CATGVGGGLSNQPQHF.

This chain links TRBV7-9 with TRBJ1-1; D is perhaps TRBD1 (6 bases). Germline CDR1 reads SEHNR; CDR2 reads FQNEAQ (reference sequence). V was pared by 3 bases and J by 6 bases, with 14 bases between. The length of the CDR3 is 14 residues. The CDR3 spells CASSLGGGAAEAFF. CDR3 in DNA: TGTGCCAGCAGCTTGGGCGGGGGCGCAGCTGAAGCTTTCTTT. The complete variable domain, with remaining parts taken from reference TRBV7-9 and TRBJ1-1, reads DTGVSQNPRHKITKRGQNVTFRCDPISEHNRLYWYRQTLGQGPEFLTYFQNEAQLEKSRLLSDRFSAERPKGSFSTLEIQRTEQGDSAMYLCASSLGGGAAEAFFGQGTRLTVV.

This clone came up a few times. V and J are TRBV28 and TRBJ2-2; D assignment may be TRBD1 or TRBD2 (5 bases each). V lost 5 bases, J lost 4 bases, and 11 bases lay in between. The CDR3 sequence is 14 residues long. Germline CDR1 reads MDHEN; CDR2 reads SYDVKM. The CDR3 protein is CASSRGAGTGELFF. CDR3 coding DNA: TGTGCCAGCAGTAGAGGGGCGGGCACCGGGGAGCTGTTTTTT. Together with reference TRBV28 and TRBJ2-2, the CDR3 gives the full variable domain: DVKVTQSSRYLVKRTGEKVFLECVQDMDHENMFWYRQDPGLGLRLIYFSYDVKMKEKGDIPEGYSVSREKKERFSLILESASTNQTSMYLCASSRGAGTGELFFGEGSRLTVL.

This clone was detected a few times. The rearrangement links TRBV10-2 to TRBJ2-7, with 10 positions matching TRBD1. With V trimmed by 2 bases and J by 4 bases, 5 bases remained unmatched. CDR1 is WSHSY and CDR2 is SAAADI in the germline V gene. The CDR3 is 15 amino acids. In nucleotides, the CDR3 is TGCGCCAGCAGTGAGCTTGGACAGGGGGGATACGAGCAGTACTTC. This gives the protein CASSELGQGGYEQYF.

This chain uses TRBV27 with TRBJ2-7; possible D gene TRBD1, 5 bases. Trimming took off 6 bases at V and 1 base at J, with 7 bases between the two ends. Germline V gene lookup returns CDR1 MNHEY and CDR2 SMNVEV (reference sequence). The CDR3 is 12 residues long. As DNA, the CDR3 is TGTGCCAGCAGCCAGGGATCCTACGAGCAGTACTTC. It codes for CASSQGSYEQYF.

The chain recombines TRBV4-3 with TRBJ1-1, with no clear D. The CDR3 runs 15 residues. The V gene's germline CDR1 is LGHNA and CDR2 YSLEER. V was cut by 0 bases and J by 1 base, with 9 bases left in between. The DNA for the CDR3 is TGCGCCAGCAGCCAAGATAAGGGTTGGAACACTGAAGCTTTCTTT. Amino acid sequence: CASSQDKGWNTEAFF.